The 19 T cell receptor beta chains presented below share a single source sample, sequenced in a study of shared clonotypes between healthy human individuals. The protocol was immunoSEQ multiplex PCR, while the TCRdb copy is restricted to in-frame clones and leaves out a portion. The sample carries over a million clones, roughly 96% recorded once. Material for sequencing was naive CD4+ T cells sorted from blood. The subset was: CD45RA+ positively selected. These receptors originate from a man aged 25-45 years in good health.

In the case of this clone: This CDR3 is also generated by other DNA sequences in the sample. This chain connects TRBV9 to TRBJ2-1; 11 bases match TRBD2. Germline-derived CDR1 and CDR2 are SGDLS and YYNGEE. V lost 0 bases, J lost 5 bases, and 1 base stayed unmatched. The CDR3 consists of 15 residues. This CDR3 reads CASSVGLAGNNEQFF. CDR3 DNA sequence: TGTGCCAGCAGCGTAGGACTAGCGGGAAACAATGAGCAGTTCTTC.

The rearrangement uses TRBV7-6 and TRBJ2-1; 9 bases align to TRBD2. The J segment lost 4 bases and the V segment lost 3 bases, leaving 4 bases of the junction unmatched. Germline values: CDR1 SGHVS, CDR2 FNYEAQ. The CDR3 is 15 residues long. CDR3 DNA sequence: TGTGCCAGCAGCTTTGCTAGCGGGAAGTACAATGAGCAGTTCTTC. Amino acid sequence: CASSFASGKYNEQFF. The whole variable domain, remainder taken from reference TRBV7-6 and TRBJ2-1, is GAGVSQSPRYKVTKRGQDVALRCDPISGHVSLYWYRQALGQGPEFLTYFNYEAQQDKSGLPNDRFSAERPEGSISTLTIQRTEQRDSAMYRCASSFASGKYNEQFFGPGTRLTVL.

In DNA, the CDR3 is TGTGCCAGCAGCTTAGCTTGGGGGAGTATCAAAAAAAACATTCAGTACTTC. Translating it yields CASSLAWGSIKKNIQYF. The chain is built from TRBV11-2 and TRBJ2-4; D is perhaps TRBD1 or TRBD2 (5 bases each). The germline V and J ends were trimmed by 1 base and 4 bases, with 17 bases remaining between them. The V gene's germline CDR1 is SGHAT and CDR2 FQNNGV. The CDR3 runs to 17 residues.

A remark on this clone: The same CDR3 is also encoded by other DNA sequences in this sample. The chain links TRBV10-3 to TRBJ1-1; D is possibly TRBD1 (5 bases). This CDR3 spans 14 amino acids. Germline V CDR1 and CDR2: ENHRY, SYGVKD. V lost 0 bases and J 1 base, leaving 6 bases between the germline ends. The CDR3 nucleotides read TGTGCCATCAGTGAGTCGGGGGGGAACACTGAAGCTTTCTTT. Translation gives CAISESGGNTEAFF.

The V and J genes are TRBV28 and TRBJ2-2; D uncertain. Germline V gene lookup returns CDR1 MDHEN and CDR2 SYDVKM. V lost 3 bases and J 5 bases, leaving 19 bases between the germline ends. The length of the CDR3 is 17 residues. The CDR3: CASSFGPARGLTGELFF. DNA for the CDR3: TGTGCCAGCAGTTTCGGTCCAGCGCGAGGCCTGACCGGGGAGCTGTTTTTT.

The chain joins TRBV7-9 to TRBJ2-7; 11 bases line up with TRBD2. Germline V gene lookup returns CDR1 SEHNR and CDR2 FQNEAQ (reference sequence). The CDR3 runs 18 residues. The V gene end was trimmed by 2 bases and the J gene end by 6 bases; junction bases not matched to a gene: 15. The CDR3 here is CASSLPGTSGARAGEQYF. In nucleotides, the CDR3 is TGTGCCAGCAGCTTACCCGGGACTAGCGGAGCCCGGGCGGGCGAGCAGTACTTC.

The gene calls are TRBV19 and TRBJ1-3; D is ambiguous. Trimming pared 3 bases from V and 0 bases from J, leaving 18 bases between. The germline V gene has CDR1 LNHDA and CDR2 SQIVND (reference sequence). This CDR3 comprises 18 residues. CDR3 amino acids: CASSIRTERTSSGNTIYF. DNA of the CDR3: TGTGCCAGTAGTATCAGGACGGAGAGGACTAGCTCTGGAAACACCATATATTTT.

The CDR3 protein is CAISEGARAKNIQYF. The CDR3 nucleotides are TGTGCCATCAGTGAGGGGGCGAGGGCCAAAAACATTCAGTACTTC. The chain combines TRBV10-3 with TRBJ2-4; a weak D match, TRBD1 (5 bases). With 2 bases removed from V and 1 base from J, the gap between germline ends came to 9 bases. This CDR3 comprises 15 residues. Germline V CDR1 and CDR2: ENHRY, SYGVKD.

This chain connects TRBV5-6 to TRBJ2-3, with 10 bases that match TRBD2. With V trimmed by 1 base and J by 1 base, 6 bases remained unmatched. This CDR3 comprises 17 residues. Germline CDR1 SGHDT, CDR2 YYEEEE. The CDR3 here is CASSLYPSGSGTDTQYF. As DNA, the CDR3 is TGTGCCAGCAGCTTGTACCCTAGCGGGAGCGGCACAGATACGCAGTATTTT. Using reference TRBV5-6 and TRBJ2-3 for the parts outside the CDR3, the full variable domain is DAGVTQSPTHLIKTRGQQVTLRCSPKSGHDTVSWYQQALGQGPQFIFQYYEEEERQRGNFPDRFSGHQFPNYSSELNVNALLLGDSALYLCASSLYPSGSGTDTQYFGPGTRLTVL.

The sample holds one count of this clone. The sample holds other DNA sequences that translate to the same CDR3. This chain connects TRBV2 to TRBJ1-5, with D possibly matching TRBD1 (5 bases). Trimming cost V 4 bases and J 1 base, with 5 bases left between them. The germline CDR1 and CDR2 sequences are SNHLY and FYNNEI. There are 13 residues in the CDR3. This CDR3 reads CASSGGSNQPQHF. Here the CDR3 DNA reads TGTGCCAGCAGTGGGGGCAGCAATCAGCCCCAGCATTTT. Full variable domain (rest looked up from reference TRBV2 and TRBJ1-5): EPEVTQTPSHQVTQMGQEVILRCVPISNHLYFYWYRQILGQKVEFLVSFYNNEISEKSEIFDDQFSVERPDGSNFTLKIRSTKLEDSAMYFCASSGGSNQPQHFGDGTRLSIL.

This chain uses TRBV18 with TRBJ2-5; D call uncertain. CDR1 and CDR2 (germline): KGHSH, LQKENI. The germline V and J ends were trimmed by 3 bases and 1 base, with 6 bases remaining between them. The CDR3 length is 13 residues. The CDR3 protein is CASSPGPQETQYF. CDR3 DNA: TGTGCCAGCTCACCCGGCCCCCAAGAGACCCAGTACTTC.

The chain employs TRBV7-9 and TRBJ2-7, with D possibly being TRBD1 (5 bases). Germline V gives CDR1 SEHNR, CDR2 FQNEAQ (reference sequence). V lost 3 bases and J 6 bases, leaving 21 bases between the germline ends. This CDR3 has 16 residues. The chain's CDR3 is CASSLAFRVRTFEQYF. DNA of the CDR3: TGTGCCAGCAGCTTGGCCTTCAGGGTACGCACCTTCGAGCAGTACTTC.

The CDR3 here is CASSSPGQGTYEQYF. The CDR3 DNA reads TGTGCCAGCAGTTCTCCGGGACAGGGAACCTACGAGCAGTACTTC. The chain has TRBV28 and TRBJ2-7; TRBD1 aligns across 9 bases. V dropped 4 bases and J dropped 2; count of bases not matched to a gene: 6. This CDR3 is 15 amino acids long. The germline gives CDR1 MDHEN, CDR2 SYDVKM.

CDR3 loop: CASSSWNRMNTEAFF. CDR3 nucleotides: TGCGCCAGCAGCTCTTGGAACCGGATGAACACTGAAGCTTTCTTT. The J gene is TRBJ1-1, the V gene TRBV5-1; no definite D call. The CDR3 has 15 amino acids. V was cut by 3 bases and J by 0 bases, with 12 bases left in between. CDR1 is SGHRS and CDR2 is YFSETQ in the germline V gene.

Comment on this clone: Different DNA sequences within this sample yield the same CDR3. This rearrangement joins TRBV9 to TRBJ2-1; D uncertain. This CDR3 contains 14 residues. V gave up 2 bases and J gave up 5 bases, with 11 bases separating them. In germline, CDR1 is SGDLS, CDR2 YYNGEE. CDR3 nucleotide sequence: TGTGCCAGCAGCGTCACTTCTGGGAACAATGAGCAGTTCTTC. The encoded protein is CASSVTSGNNEQFF.

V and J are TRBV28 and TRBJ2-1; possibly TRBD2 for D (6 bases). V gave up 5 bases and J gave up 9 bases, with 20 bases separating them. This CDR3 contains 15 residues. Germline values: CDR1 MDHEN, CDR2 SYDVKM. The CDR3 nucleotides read TGTGCCAGCAGTCCTAGCTTCGGGAGATATAGTGAGCAGTTCTTC. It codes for CASSPSFGRYSEQFF.

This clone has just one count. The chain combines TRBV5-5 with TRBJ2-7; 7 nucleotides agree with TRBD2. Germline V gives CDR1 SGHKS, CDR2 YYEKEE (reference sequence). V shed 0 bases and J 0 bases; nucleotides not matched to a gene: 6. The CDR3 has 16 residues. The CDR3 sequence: CASSLGGGPRSYEQYF. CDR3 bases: TGTGCCAGCAGCTTGGGCGGGGGACCCCGCTCCTACGAGCAGTACTTC.

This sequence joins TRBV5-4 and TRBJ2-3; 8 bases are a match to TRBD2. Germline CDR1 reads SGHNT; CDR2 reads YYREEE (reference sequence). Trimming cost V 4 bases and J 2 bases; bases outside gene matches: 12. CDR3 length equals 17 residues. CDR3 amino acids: CASSPGGGGLYTDTQYF. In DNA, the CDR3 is TGTGCCAGCAGCCCCGGGGGGGGAGGACTCTACACAGATACGCAGTATTTT.

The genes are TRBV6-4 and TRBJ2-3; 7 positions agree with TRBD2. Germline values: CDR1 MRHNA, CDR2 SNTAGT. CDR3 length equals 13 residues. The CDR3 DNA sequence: TGTGTAGAGGGGACTACGAGCACAGATACGCAGTATTTT. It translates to CVEGTTSTDTQYF.